These 27 T cell receptor beta chains came from one sample sequenced in a study of molecular identifiers for immune sequencing clone quantification. From the PCR reads, TCRdb called clonotypes with MiXCR, one entry per CDR3 protein. The sample has 75,000 to 100,000 distinct CDR3 sequences; around 19% are singletons. The sequenced sample consisted of naive CD8+ T cells from blood, with Jurkat cell RNA spiked in. Stated subset: FACS-sorted CD8+CD4-CCR7+CD45RA+ naive T cells. All receptors derive from a human donor in good health. Some libraries in this study had Jurkat cell RNA spiked in.

This clonotype was recorded a few times. This rearrangement joins TRBV6-2 or TRBV6-3 to TRBJ2-7, with D possibly being TRBD1 (6 bases). CDR1 is MNHEY, CDR2 SVGEGT, per germline. This CDR3 is 14 amino acids long. V dropped 2 bases and J dropped 3 bases, with 11 bases sitting between them. Written as DNA, the CDR3 is TGTGCCAGCAGTTACCCAGGGACAATCTACGAGCAGTACTTC. Translating it yields CASSYPGTIYEQYF.

This clonotype has a count of ten or more. CDR3 residues: CASSLGDNSYEQYF. For the CDR3, the DNA is TGTGCCAGCAGTTTAGGAGACAACTCCTACGAGCAGTACTTC. This sequence joins TRBV27 and TRBJ2-7, with no clear D. Per germline, CDR1 MNHEY and CDR2 SMNVEV (reference sequence). Trimming removed 2 bases at V and 0 bases at J, with 8 bases between. The CDR3 sequence is 14 residues long.

In regard to this clonotype: This may come from a read error, since a much larger clone is one base off. The chain recombines TRBV6-2 or TRBV6-3 with TRBJ1-1; unclear D gene. The CDR3 runs 12 residues. The germline V gene encodes CDR1 MNHEY and CDR2 SVGEGT. The CDR3 loop is CVSSYSHGDAFF. DNA for the CDR3: TGTGTCAGCAGTTACTCGCACGGGGATGCTTTCTTT.

This clonotype came up many times. V is TRBV19 and J is TRBJ2-7, with no clear D. V lost 0 bases to trimming and J lost 2 bases, with 11 bases between them. CDR3 length: 15 amino acids. CDR1 LNHDA and CDR2 SQIVND come from the germline V gene (reference sequence). The CDR3, as DNA: TGTGCCAGTAGTATAGAAGCCAAAACCCCCTACGAGCAGTACTTC. Translation gives CASSIEAKTPYEQYF.

Turning to this clonotype: One base away lies a much larger clone, so this may be a sequencing read error. The V call is TRBV29-1, the J call TRBJ2-1; 12 nucleotides align to TRBD2. Germline lookup yields CDR1 SQVTM and CDR2 ANQGSEA. The CDR3 is 14 residues long. Trimming cost V 8 bases and J 10 bases; bases outside gene matches: 12. The CDR3 nucleotides read TGCAGCATTGGGACTAGCGGGCCCGCCAGGGAGCAGTTCTTC. Its protein is CSIGTSGPAREQFF.

With regard to this clonotype: Because the CDR3's place on the DNA is in doubt, the DNA is left out and the CDR3 is given as listed by TCRdb. The chain joins TRBV5-3 to TRBJ2-7; TRBD1 was called by the table and not checked on the DNA. TRBV5-3 is placed among ORFs of uncertain function. The CDR3 is 15 amino acids in total, end residues counted. This CDR3 reads CASSVVGGGSHEQCF.

For this clonotype: A single base separates this from a much larger clone, so it may be a read error. The chain uses TRBV2 and TRBJ2-1; D unresolved. This CDR3 is 13 amino acids long. Germline V CDR1 and CDR2: SNHLY, FYNNEI. DNA for the CDR3: TGTGCCAGCAGGGAAGGGTCCTACAATGAGCAGTTCTTC. Translating gives CASREGSYNEQFF.

This clonotype was seen at least ten times. The chain has TRBV12-3 or TRBV12-4 and TRBJ2-3; TRBD1 or TRBD2 may be the D gene (5 bases each). The germline V and J ends were trimmed by 3 bases and 1 base, with 8 bases remaining between them. This CDR3 has 14 amino acids. CDR3 coding DNA: TGTGCCAGCAGTTTCTTGGGGGGCACAGATACGCAGTATTTT. Amino acid sequence: CASSFLGGTDTQYF.

Regarding this clonotype: This may be a read error: a much more frequent sequence differs by one nucleotide. This chain's CDR3 is CASSPDTGTGAFF. The DNA of the CDR3 is TGTGCCAGCAGTCCGGACACAGGCACTGGAGCTTTCTTT. The chain combines TRBV12-3 or TRBV12-4 with TRBJ1-1, with D perhaps TRBD1 (5 bases). CDR3 length: 13 amino acids.

Comment on this clonotype: A much larger clone is a single base away; this may be a read error. This chain connects TRBV27 to TRBJ2-3; the D gene is possibly TRBD1 (5 bases). From germline, CDR1 is MNHEY and CDR2 SMNVEV (reference sequence). The CDR3 loop spans 13 amino acids. The V end was cut by 6 bases, the J end by 7 bases, with 14 bases between. The CDR3 DNA sequence: TGTGCCAGCAGCCCAGGGTCTCTGAATACGCAGTATTTT. Translating gives CASSPGSLNTQYF.

Concerning this clonotype: Given a much more abundant clone one base away, this may be a read error. V is TRBV7-9 and J is TRBJ2-7; possibly TRBD1 or TRBD2 for D (5 bases each). The CDR3 covers 15 residues. Germline lookup yields CDR1 SEHNR and CDR2 FQNEAQ (reference sequence). CDR3 sequence: CASSPAYGAYYEQHF. Written as DNA, the CDR3 is TGTGCCAGCAGTCCAGCCTACGGGGCTTACTACGAGCAGCACTTC.

The V and J genes are TRBV7-9 and TRBJ2-2, with 10 bases fitting TRBD2. The CDR3 covers 17 residues. Germline V gene data show CDR1 as SEHNR and CDR2 as FQNEAQ (reference sequence). V dropped 4 bases and J dropped 1; count of bases not matched to a gene: 6. The CDR3 DNA sequence: TGTGCCAGCAGCTCTTACCGGACTAGCGGGAACACCGGGGAGCTGTTTTTT. Its protein product is CASSSYRTSGNTGELFF.

For this clonotype: Germline and junction disagree at one end, which may indicate a read error. This chain's CDR3 is CASSSGETRYF. DNA of the CDR3: TGTGCCAGCAGCTCCGGGGAGACCCGGTACTTC. This chain uses TRBV5-6 with TRBJ2-5; tentatively, D is TRBD2 (5 bases). The CDR3 sequence is 11 residues long. Germline CDR1 reads SGHDT; CDR2 reads YYEEEE.

In its sample, this clonotype was seen many times. V gene TRBV4-1 combines with J gene TRBJ2-5; 8 bases are a match to TRBD1. The CDR3 has 16 residues. Germline CDR1 MGHRA, CDR2 YSYEKL. V lost 0 bases, J lost 5 bases, and 8 bases stayed unmatched. The CDR3 DNA sequence: TGCGCCAGCAGCCAAGAAGGTCAGGGGGCAAGGGAGACCCAGTACTTC. Amino acids: CASSQEGQGARETQYF.

This clonotype was found many times. The rearrangement uses TRBV2 and TRBJ2-3; TRBD2 aligns across 9 bases. Looked up from germline, CDR1 is SNHLY and CDR2 is FYNNEI. CDR3 length: 15 residues. The V segment lost 3 bases and the J segment 1 base; nucleotides outside the gene matches: 2. The CDR3 is CASSERGGGTDTQYF. CDR3 nucleotides: TGTGCCAGCAGTGAGCGGGGGGGTGGCACAGATACGCAGTATTTT.

This clonotype showed up many times. The chain has TRBV19 and TRBJ1-1; no clear D. This CDR3 has 11 residues. Germline V lookup: CDR1 LNHDA, CDR2 SQIVND (reference sequence). The V end lost 6 bases, the J end lost 8 bases, and 10 bases lay between the germline ends. DNA of the CDR3: TGTGCCAGTAGAATTCATCGGGAAGCTTTCTTT. Protein product: CASRIHREAFF.

The chain links TRBV7-9 to TRBJ2-5; no clear D gene. Germline V CDR1 and CDR2: SEHNR, FQNEAQ (reference sequence). The CDR3 sequence is 13 residues long. The V end lost 2 bases, the J end lost 0 bases, and 4 bases lay between the germline ends. CDR3 DNA: TGTGCCAGCAGCTTAACCCACCAAGAGACCCAGTACTTC. Protein product: CASSLTHQETQYF.

For the CDR3, the DNA is TGTGCCACCAGCAAGGAAAATGAGCAGTTCTTC. This translates into CATSKENEQFF. The chain combines TRBV15 with TRBJ2-1; no reliable D call. CDR1 and CDR2 from the germline V gene are LNHNV and YYDKDF (reference sequence). Trimming left V 4 bases short and J 7 bases short, with 5 bases between. The CDR3 has 11 amino acids.

This clonotype has ten or more counts. The V gene is TRBV7-9, the J gene TRBJ2-7; D perhaps matches TRBD1 (5 bases). V was clipped by 6 bases and J by 5 bases, with 11 bases between them. The V gene's germline CDR1 is SEHNR and CDR2 FQNEAQ (reference sequence). This CDR3 contains 12 residues. The CDR3 loop reads CASRRQFDEQYF. The CDR3 DNA reads as TGTGCCAGCAGACGACAGTTCGACGAGCAGTACTTC.

This clonotype appeared many times. CDR3 residues: CSVEFPAGVETQYF. The CDR3 DNA reads as TGCAGCGTTGAATTTCCAGCGGGGGTAGAGACCCAGTACTTC. V gene TRBV29-1 combines with J gene TRBJ2-5, with TRBD2 matching 8 bases. The CDR3 runs to 14 residues. The germline CDR1 and CDR2 sequences are SQVTM and ANQGSEA. V was pared by 2 bases and J by 4 bases, with 6 bases of the junction left unmatched.

This clonotype showed up many times. The chain employs TRBV2 and TRBJ2-3; D gene uncertain. V was shortened by 6 bases and J by 6 bases, with 19 bases between the two germline ends. The CDR3 contains 15 residues. CDR1 is SNHLY, CDR2 FYNNEI, per germline. The CDR3 nucleotides are TGTGCCAGCAGGGACCCTACCGGGTATCCGGATACGCAGTATTTT. Its protein is CASRDPTGYPDTQYF.

The table lists this clonotype with many counts. Written as DNA, the CDR3 is TGCAGCGGGAGGACAGCAACTAATGAAAAACTGTTTTTT. It specifies CSGRTATNEKLFF. This chain joins TRBV29-1 and TRBJ1-4; tentative D call: TRBD1 (6 bases). The CDR3 spans 13 residues. V was pared by 7 bases and J by 0 bases, with 9 bases between. In germline, CDR1 is SQVTM, CDR2 ANQGSEA. Together with reference TRBV29-1 and TRBJ1-4, the CDR3 gives the full variable domain: SAVISQKPSRDICQRGTSLTIQCQVDSQVTMMFWYRQQPGQSLTLIATANQGSEATYESGFVIDKFPISRPNLTFSTLTVSNMSPEDSSIYLCSGRTATNEKLFFGSGTQLSVL.

This clonotype was detected many times. This sequence joins TRBV30 and TRBJ2-7; unclear D gene. Germline V gene data show CDR1 as GTSNPN and CDR2 as SVGIG (reference sequence). There are 13 residues in the CDR3. V lost 3 bases, J lost 0 bases, and 9 bases lay in between. The CDR3 region is CAWSALDSYEQYF. The CDR3 nucleotides read TGTGCCTGGAGCGCCTTAGACTCCTACGAGCAGTACTTC. Complete variable domain (other parts from reference TRBV30 and TRBJ2-7): SQTIHQWPATLVQPVGSPLSLECTVEGTSNPNLYWYRQAAGRGLQLLFYSVGIGQISSEVPQNLSASRPQDRQFILSSKKLLLSDSGFYLCAWSALDSYEQYFGPGTRLTVT.

Notes on this clonotype: This sequence may be a read error, since a much larger clone differs from it by one base. The J gene is TRBJ2-3, the V gene TRBV28; possible D gene TRBD2, 6 bases. CDR3 length: 13 amino acids. V was pared by 6 bases and J by 0 bases, with 7 bases between. Germline lookup yields CDR1 MDHEN and CDR2 SYDVKM. The CDR3 coding sequence is TGTGCCAGCAGCAGCGGGAGCACAGATACGCAGTATTTT. Its protein product is CASSSGSTDTQYF.

Many counts were recorded for this clonotype. The chain couples TRBV27 to TRBJ2-3; 8 positions agree with TRBD2. The CDR3 consists of 14 residues. CDR1 and CDR2 (germline): MNHEY, SMNVEV (reference sequence). V lost 5 bases and J lost 5; bases outside the gene matches: 6. The CDR3 sequence is CASSPHLAGDTQYF. The CDR3 DNA reads TGTGCCAGCAGTCCTCACCTAGCGGGAGATACGCAGTATTTT.

This clonotype was detected ten times or more. This CDR3 is CATSDSGTSGPYEQYF. In DNA form, the CDR3 reads TGTGCCACCAGTGATTCCGGGACTAGCGGCCCCTACGAGCAGTACTTC. The genes are TRBV24-1 and TRBJ2-7, with 11 positions matching TRBD2. After removal of 2 bases from V and 2 bases from J, the junction contained 4 bases not matched to a gene. The CDR3 is 16 amino acids. Germline V CDR1 and CDR2: KGHDR, SFDVKD.

This clonotype was counted many times. V gene TRBV29-1 combines with J gene TRBJ2-7; D unclear. The V gene lost 2 bases and the J gene lost 1 base, with 9 bases spanning the gap. The CDR3 contains 13 residues. The germline CDR1 and CDR2 sequences are SQVTM and ANQGSEA. CDR3 DNA: TGCAGCGTTGAATCGGCAGCTTCCTACGAGCAGTACTTC. Its translation is CSVESAASYEQYF.